This T cell receptor beta chain emerged from a study of T-cell memory formation after mild COVID-19. On the study more broadly: Largely donor-specific sequence clusters came from a couple of donors. Regarding the study as a whole: Mostly located in CM and EM were contracting CD4+ clones, with contracting CD8+ clones located in EMRA.

In regard to this clonotype: The antigen is unknown.

The length of the CDR3 is 15 residues. The junction had 9 bases not matched to a gene; V was cut back by 3 bases and J by 7 bases. Germline CDR1 and CDR2: SGDLS and YYNGEE. From 5'RACE with constant-segment primers came TCR alpha and TCR beta cDNA libraries that carried sample barcodes and UMIs. Each CDR3 protein gets one entry after TCRdb re-called the 5' RACE reads with MiXCR. This sample has some 410,000 distinct CDR3 sequences; less than 25% occur once, and the top ten carry roughly 13%. The receptor's source is an adult woman who had mild COVID-19 (a few samples of this study predate the infection). Cell type and time point are not known. The sample comprised PBMCs or a T cell subset sorted from them (not recorded which). V is TRBV9 and J is TRBJ1-5; 8 positions match TRBD1. CDR3 in amino acids: CASSGGGTGNQPQHF. The CDR3 nucleotides are TGTGCCAGCAGCGGGGGGGGGACAGGTAACCAGCCCCAGCATTTT. Drawing the rest from reference TRBV9 and TRBJ1-5, the complete variable domain is DSGVTQTPKHLITATGQRVTLRCSPRSGDLSVYWYQQSLDQGLQFLIQYYNGEERAKGNILERFSAQQFPDLHSELNLSSLELGDSALYFCASSGGGTGNQPQHFGDGTRLSIL.